This TCR beta chain was documented in a study of beta chain features in type 1 diabetes. For the study at large: When patients were set against healthy donors, age, gender and cell yields were similar. Points from the study as a whole: Type 1 diabetes patients had TCRB CDR3s that were shorter (moderately but significantly so) in all four CD4+ subsets. VDJ junctions from type 1 diabetes patients carried fewer insertions and larger deletions.

Every isolated RNA sample was fully reverse transcribed, so sequencing captured expressed TCRB transcripts. Produced via immunoSEQ multiplex PCR; TCRdb's table is partial and in-frame only. In the table there are about 650,000 clones, over 10% of which are singletons. As to this clone: Its matching antigen is unknown.

The sequenced sample consisted of naive CD4+ T cells from blood. The origin of this receptor is a man aged 30 to 39 with type 1 diabetes.

DNA for the CDR3: TGTGCCAGCAGCCTGCCGGGGGCTCGATCCGGGGCCACCGGGGAGCTGTTTTTT. Its translation is CASSLPGARSGATGELFF. V gene TRBV7-6 combines with J gene TRBJ2-2; perhaps D is TRBD1 or TRBD2 (6 bases each). Trimming shortened V by 5 bases and J by 4 bases, and 23 bases separated the two germline ends. CDR3 length: 18 amino acids. CDR1 and CDR2 from the germline V gene are SGHVS and FNYEAQ.